This TCR beta chain was sequenced for a study of OX40 agonist ivuxolimab in advanced cancers. Whole-study context: Ivuxolimab, which patients received intravenously every 2 weeks, was dosed at 0.01 to 10 mg/kg.

TCRdb's copy holds only in-frame clones and misses some; the assay was immunoSEQ multiplex PCR. Found here are about 70,000 clones, approximately 89% of them singletons; the top ten hold roughly an eighth. Worth noting for this clone: The target antigen is unknown.

Exclusion of a patient followed from autoimmune disease history or systemic immunosuppression. Regarding the study as a whole: Compared with CD4+, CD8+ T cells on average had more expanded clones. Within 6 weeks, CD4+ and CD8+ blood T cells expanded clonally at 0.1 to 3.0 mg/kg.

The CDR3 runs to 14 residues. Germline V CDR1 and CDR2: MNHEY, SVGAGI. V lost 6 bases, J lost 11 bases, and 12 bases stayed unmatched. The receptor was derived from an adult with an advanced solid tumor such as melanoma, head and neck, liver or kidney cancer. This specimen was CD4+ or CD8+ T cells sorted from blood, taken in a trial of the OX40 agonist ivuxolimab. J is TRBJ2-5 and V is TRBV6-5; TRBD1 aligns across 10 bases. The CDR3 DNA reads TGTGCCAGCAGGGAGGGACAGGGGAGTAGGGAGCAGTACTTC. Translating it yields CASREGQGSREQYF.